These 9 T cell receptor beta chains came from one sample sequenced in a study of OX40 agonist ivuxolimab in advanced cancers. Some clones are missing from TCRdb's copy, which holds only in-frame ones; the method was immunoSEQ multiplex PCR. The table has about 12,000 clones, around 80% seen once. Sequences were derived from CD4+ or CD8+ T cells sorted from blood, sampled in a trial of the OX40 agonist ivuxolimab. Receptor source: an adult with an advanced solid tumor such as melanoma, head and neck, liver or kidney cancer.

The V call is TRBV9, the J call TRBJ2-1, with 12 bases lining up with TRBD2. The CDR3 sequence is 16 residues long. Per germline, CDR1 SGDLS and CDR2 YYNGEE. The junction had 12 bases not matched to a gene; V was cut back by 4 bases and J by 10 bases. In DNA, the CDR3 is TGTGCCAGCAGCTTGACTAGCGGGAGCCTAGGGGAGGAGCAGTTCTTC. Encoded protein: CASSLTSGSLGEEQFF.

The chain links TRBV6-4 to TRBJ2-1, with 10 bases lining up with TRBD2. Germline values: CDR1 MRHNA, CDR2 SNTAGT. V was pared by 5 bases and J by 9 bases, with 7 bases of the junction left unmatched. CDR3 length: 14 amino acids. For the CDR3, the DNA is TGTGCCAGCAGTCCCAGCGGGGGGGCGGTTGAGCAGTTCTTC. Protein product: CASSPSGGAVEQFF.

The CDR3 DNA reads TGTGCCAGCAGCCGGACTAGCGGGTACAATGAGCAGTTCTTC. Its translation: CASSRTSGYNEQFF. The chain joins TRBV5-8 to TRBJ2-1, with TRBD2 identical over 11 bases. V gave up 4 bases and J gave up 4 bases; unmatched junction bases: 1. The CDR3 loop spans 14 amino acids. From germline, CDR1 is SGHTS and CDR2 YDEGEE.

The chain recombines TRBV2 with TRBJ2-1, with 13 bases matching TRBD2. The CDR3 runs to 18 residues. Germline loops: CDR1 SNHLY, CDR2 FYNNEI. Unmatched junction bases numbered 12, after V lost 10 bases and J lost 0 bases. The DNA for the CDR3 is TGTGCCACTTTGGGGGGACTAGCGGGGAATTTCTCCTACAATGAGCAGTTCTTC. Residues: CATLGGLAGNFSYNEQFF. The full variable domain, in which reference TRBV2 and TRBJ2-1 provide the parts outside the CDR3, is EPEVTQTPSHQVTQMGQEVILRCVPISNHLYFYWYRQILGQKVEFLVSFYNNEISEKSEIFDDQFSVERPDGSNFTLKIRSTKLEDSAMYFCATLGGLAGNFSYNEQFFGPGTRLTVL.

The chain is built from TRBV7-2 and TRBJ2-2, with D perhaps TRBD2 (5 bases). This CDR3 contains 16 residues. V gave up 1 base and J gave up 3 bases, with 12 bases separating them. Germline CDR1 reads SGHTA; CDR2 reads FQGNSA. CDR3 amino acids: CASSLVPGGDTGELFF. CDR3 sequence (DNA): TGTGCCAGCAGCTTAGTGCCAGGAGGTGACACCGGGGAGCTGTTTTTT.

This clone was observed a handful of times. V is TRBV7-6 and J is TRBJ1-5; D is unresolved. The CDR3 has 15 amino acids. Germline V gives CDR1 SGHVS, CDR2 FNYEAQ. V lost 5 bases, J lost 0 bases, and 11 bases lay in between. The CDR3 DNA reads as TGTGCCAGCAGCCCAGACGGTTATAGCAATCAGCCCCAGCATTTT. Its protein is CASSPDGYSNQPQHF.

The V and J genes are TRBV7-9 and TRBJ2-7, with no clear D. The length of the CDR3 is 17 residues. Germline CDR1 SEHNR, CDR2 FQNEAQ (reference sequence). Trimming took 4 bases from V and 7 from J, leaving 26 bases between them. CDR3 nucleotide sequence: TGTGCCAGCAGCTCTTCCCTTTATCCAGGATGGGCTAATGAGCAGTACTTC. The encoded protein is CASSSSLYPGWANEQYF.

The sample holds one count of this clone. The chain is built from TRBV6-4 and TRBJ2-1, with 9 positions matching TRBD1. CDR1 is MRHNA, CDR2 SNTAGT, per germline. CDR3 length: 16 residues. J lost 6 bases, V lost 4 bases, and 10 bases had no gene match. The CDR3 DNA reads as TGTGCCAGCAGTGGATCCGGGACAGGGTACGGCAATGAGCAGTTCTTC. It codes for CASSGSGTGYGNEQFF.

As to this clone: This may come from a read error, since a much larger clone is one base off. The rearrangement joins TRBV7-9 to TRBJ2-7, with D tentatively TRBD2 (6 bases). CDR1 is SEHNR and CDR2 is FQNEAQ in the germline V gene (reference sequence). The CDR3 length is 16 residues. The CDR3 DNA reads as TGTACCAGCAGCTCGCTACGCGGGACTCCTTCCTACGAGCAGTACTTC. This translates into CTSSSLRGTPSYEQYF.